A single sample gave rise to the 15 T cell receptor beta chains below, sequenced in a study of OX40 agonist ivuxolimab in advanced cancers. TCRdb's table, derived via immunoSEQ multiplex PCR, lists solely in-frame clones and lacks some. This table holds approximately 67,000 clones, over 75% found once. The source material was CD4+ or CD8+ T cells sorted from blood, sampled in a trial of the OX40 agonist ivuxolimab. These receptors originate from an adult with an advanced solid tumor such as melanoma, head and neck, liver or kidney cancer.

The CDR3 loop reads CASSLGGPYSNQPQHF. CDR3 sequence (DNA): TGTGCCAGCAGCTTGGGGGGACCCTATAGCAATCAGCCCCAGCATTTT. The chain employs TRBV5-5 and TRBJ1-5; a weak D match, TRBD1 (5 bases). Germline V gene sequence: CDR1 SGHKS, CDR2 YYEKEE (reference sequence). The CDR3 runs 16 residues. Between the trimmed V and J ends, which lost 0 bases and 0 bases, there was a span of 10 bases.

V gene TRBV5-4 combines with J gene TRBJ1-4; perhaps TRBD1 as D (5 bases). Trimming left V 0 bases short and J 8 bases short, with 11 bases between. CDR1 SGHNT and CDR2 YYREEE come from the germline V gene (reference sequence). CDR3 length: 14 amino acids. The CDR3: CASSLGGVLEKLFF. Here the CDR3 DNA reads TGTGCCAGCAGCTTGGGGGGGGTTCTGGAAAAACTGTTTTTT.

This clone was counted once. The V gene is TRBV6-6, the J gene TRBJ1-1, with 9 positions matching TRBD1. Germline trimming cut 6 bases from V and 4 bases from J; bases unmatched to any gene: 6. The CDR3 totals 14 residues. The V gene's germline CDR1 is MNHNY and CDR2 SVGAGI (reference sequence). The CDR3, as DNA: TGTGCCAGCAGACGGACAGGGGTGGGCACTGAAGCTTTCTTT. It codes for CASRRTGVGTEAFF.

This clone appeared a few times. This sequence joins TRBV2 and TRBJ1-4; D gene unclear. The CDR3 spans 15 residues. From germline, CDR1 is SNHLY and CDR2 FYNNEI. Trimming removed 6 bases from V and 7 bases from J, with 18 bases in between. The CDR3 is CASSQRRTEGEKLFF. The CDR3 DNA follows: TGTGCCAGCAGCCAAAGGAGGACGGAGGGTGAAAAACTGTTTTTT.

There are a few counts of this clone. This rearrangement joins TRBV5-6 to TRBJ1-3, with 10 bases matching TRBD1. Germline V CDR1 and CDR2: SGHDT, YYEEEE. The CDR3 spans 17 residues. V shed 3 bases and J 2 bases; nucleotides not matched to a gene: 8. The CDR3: CASSYRDRGYTGNTIYF. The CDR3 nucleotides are TGTGCCAGCAGCTACCGGGACAGGGGTTACACTGGAAACACCATATATTTT. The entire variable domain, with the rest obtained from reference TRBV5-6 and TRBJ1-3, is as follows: DAGVTQSPTHLIKTRGQQVTLRCSPKSGHDTVSWYQQALGQGPQFIFQYYEEEERQRGNFPDRFSGHQFPNYSSELNVNALLLGDSALYLCASSYRDRGYTGNTIYFGEGSWLTVV.

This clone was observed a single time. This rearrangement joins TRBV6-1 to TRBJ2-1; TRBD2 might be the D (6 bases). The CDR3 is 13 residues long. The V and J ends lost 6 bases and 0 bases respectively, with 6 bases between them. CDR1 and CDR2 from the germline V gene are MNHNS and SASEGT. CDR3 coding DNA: TGTGCCAGCAGGACTAGCTCCTACAATGAGCAGTTCTTC. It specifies CASRTSSYNEQFF.

The CDR3 DNA sequence: TGTGCCAGCAGCGCCGGAGGAGATACGCAGTATTTT. The encoded protein is CASSAGGDTQYF. The V gene is TRBV9, the J gene TRBJ2-3; D may be TRBD2 (5 bases). The CDR3 loop spans 12 amino acids. CDR1 and CDR2 from the germline V gene are SGDLS and YYNGEE. With 3 bases removed from V and 5 bases from J, the gap between germline ends came to 7 bases.

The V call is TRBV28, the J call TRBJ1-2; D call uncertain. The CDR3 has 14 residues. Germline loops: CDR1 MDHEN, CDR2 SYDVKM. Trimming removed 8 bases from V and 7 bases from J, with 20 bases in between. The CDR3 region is CASWSGLREGGYTF. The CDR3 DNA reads TGTGCCAGCTGGAGCGGCTTGCGGGAAGGTGGCTACACCTTC.

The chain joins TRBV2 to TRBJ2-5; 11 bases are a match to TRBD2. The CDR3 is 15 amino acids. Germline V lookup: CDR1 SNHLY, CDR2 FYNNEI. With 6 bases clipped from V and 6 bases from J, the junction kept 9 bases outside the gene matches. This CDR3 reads CASRGTSGARQTQYF. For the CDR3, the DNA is TGTGCCAGCAGGGGGACTAGCGGAGCCCGACAGACCCAGTACTTC.

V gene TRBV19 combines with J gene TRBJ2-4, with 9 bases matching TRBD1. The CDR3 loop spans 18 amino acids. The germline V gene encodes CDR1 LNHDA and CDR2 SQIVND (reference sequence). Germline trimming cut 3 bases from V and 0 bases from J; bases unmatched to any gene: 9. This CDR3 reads CASSILFGQGLAKNIQYF. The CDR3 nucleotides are TGTGCCAGTAGTATTCTCTTCGGACAGGGGCTAGCCAAAAACATTCAGTACTTC.

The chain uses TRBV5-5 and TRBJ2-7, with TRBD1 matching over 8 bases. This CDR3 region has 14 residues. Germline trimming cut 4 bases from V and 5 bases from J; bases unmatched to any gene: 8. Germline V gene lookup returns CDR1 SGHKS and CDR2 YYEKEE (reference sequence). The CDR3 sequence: CASSAGQVENEQYV. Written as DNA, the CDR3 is TGTGCCAGCAGCGCGGGACAGGTAGAGAACGAGCAGTACGTC.

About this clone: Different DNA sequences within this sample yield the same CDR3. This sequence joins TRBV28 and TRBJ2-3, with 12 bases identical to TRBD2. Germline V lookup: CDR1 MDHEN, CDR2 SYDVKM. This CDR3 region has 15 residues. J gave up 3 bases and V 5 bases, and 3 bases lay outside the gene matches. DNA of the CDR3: TGTGCCAGCAGTCTACTAGCGGGAGGAACAGATACGCAGTATTTT. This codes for CASSLLAGGTDTQYF.

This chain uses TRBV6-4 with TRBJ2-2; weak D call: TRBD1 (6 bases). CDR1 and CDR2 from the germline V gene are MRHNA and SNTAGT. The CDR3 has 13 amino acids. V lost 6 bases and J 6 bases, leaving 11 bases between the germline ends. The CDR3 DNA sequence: TGTGCCAGCAGCTATGCAGGGGCCGGGGAGCTGTTTTTT. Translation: CASSYAGAGELFF.

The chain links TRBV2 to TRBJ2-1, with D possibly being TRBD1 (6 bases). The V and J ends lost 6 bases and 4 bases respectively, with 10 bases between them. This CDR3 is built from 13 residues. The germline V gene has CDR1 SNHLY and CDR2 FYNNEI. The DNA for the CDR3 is TGTGCCAGCAGCGGACAGTCTTACAATGAGCAGTTCTTC. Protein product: CASSGQSYNEQFF.

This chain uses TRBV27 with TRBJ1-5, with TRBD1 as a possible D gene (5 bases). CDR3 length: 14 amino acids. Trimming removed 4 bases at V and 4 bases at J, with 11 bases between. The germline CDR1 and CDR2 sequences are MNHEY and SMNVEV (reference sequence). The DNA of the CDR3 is TGTGCCAGCAGTTACACAGGAATGAATCAGCCCCAGCATTTT. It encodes CASSYTGMNQPQHF.